Detailed here is one T cell receptor beta chain. Its specific antigen is unknown. No much larger clonotype is one base removed from it; base qualities were not supplied. One collaborating source in Seattle enrolled patients during active infection and followed them longitudinally through the course of disease. Each collaborating institution followed its own protocols to collect whole blood in K2EDTA tubes. For TCRbeta analysis, collaborator samples were shipped as frozen whole blood, as isolated PBMCs, or as DNA extracted from either sample type. This sample was taken from a study of blood T cell repertoires in COVID-19 (dated by TCRdb to 2018 to 2020). Regarding the complete study: Samples covering the acute and convalescent phases of COVID-19 were provided by collaborators in the United States, Italy and Spain. Subjects who had been exposed to COVID-19, were actively infected with it, or had recovered from it provided the deeply sampled blood TCRbeta repertoires that made up the dataset. Samples came from the ongoing ImmuneRACE study (first 160 participants) plus 1,254 subjects from 6 global collaborators. Where HLA class I and class II types were available, the types were taken from metadata supplied by the sample provider, not from assay-based typing. The material from the prospective study consisted of cDNA or gDNA derived from T cells, B-cell-depleted T cells, or PBMCs. Nearly every sample came with metadata listing a de-identified subject ID, COVID-19 status, age in years and sex. The repertoires were made available in a free public database intended to serve as a resource for research on the immune response to SARS-CoV-2.

V loses 1 base, J loses 3 bases, and the germline ends lie 11 bases apart. Based on the germline V gene, the CDR1 and CDR2 sequences are LGHNA and YNFKEQ. The CDR3 starts with the cysteine, ends with the phenylalanine, and has 15 residues. CDR3 DNA only is kept here, 45 bases in frame from base 1. TCRbeta CDR3 regions were amplified from genomic DNA using the immunoSEQ Assay, a bias-controlled multiplex PCR. Regarding the original processing steps: Within the assay, amplification of reference gene primers was used to estimate how many nucleated cells each sample contained. To quantify the absolute abundance of each unique TCRbeta CDR3 rearrangement, sequence reads were collapsed and filtered. For each sample, productive Simpson clonality was calculated by taking the square root of Simpson's diversity index across productive rearrangements. The clones in this table, taken by TCRdb from immuneACCESS, are in-frame only. Not every clone is retained; where verified, under half of the shortfall comes from an unresolved V gene, and the cause of the rest is unknown. V and J calls and clone size follow that table, whereas D and trimming were derived from the DNA. The sample table lists 150,000 to 200,000 clones, roughly 76% of them with a count of one. In total, the top ten clones hold roughly 9.6% of the sample.

What the authors observed across the whole study: How much clinical and demographic metadata was included differed by source and by participant, and the metadata was provided uncurated.

Sequencing used peripheral blood. This receptor chain uses TRBV4-2 and TRBJ2-3; the D gene cannot be resolved reliably. The clonotype comes from a woman between 40 and 55 years old with COVID-19, enrolled during active disease. The DNA is as follows: TGTGCCAGCAGCCAAGCCGACCCTAGGACAGATACGCAGTATTTT. Translated, it gives CASSQADPRTDTQYF.